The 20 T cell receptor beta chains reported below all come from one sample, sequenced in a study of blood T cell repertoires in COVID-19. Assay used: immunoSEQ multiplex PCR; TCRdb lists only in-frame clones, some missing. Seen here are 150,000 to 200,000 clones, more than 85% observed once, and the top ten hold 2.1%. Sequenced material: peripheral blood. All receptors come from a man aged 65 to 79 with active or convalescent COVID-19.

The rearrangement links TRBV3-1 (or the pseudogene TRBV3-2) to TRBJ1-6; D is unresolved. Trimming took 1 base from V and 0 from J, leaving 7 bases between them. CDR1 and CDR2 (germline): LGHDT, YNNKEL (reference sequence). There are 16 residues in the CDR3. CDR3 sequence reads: CASSQVHSSYNSPLHF. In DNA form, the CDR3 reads TGTGCCAGCAGCCAAGTTCACAGCTCCTATAATTCACCCCTCCACTTT.

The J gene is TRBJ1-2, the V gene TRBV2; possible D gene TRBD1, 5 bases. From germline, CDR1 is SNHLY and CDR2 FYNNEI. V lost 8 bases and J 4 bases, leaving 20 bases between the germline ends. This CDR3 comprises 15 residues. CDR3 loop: CASPERGRASYGYTF. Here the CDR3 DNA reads TGTGCCAGCCCCGAAAGGGGCAGGGCTAGCTATGGCTACACCTTC.

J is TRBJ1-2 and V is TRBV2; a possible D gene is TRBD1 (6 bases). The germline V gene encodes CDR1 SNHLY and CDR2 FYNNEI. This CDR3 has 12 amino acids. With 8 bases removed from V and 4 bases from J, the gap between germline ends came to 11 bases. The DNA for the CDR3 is TGTGCCAGCCGCCAAGGGGGCTATGGCTACACCTTC. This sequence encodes CASRQGGYGYTF.

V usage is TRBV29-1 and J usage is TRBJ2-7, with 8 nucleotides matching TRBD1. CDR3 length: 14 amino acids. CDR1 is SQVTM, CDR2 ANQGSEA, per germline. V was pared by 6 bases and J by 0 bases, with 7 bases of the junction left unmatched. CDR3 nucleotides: TGCAGCGTGGCAGGGGGCCCTCCCTCCTACGAGCAGTACTTC. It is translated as CSVAGGPPSYEQYF.

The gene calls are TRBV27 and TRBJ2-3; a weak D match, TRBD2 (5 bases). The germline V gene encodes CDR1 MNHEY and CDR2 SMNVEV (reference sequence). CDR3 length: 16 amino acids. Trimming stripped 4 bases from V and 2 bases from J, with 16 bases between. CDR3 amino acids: CASSSRVWEITDTQYF. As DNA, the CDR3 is TGTGCCAGCAGTTCTAGAGTATGGGAGATCACAGATACGCAGTATTTT.

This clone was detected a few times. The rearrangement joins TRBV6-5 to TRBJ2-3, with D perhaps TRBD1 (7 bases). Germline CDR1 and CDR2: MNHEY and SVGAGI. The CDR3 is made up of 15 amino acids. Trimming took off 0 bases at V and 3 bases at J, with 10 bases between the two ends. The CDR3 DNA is TGTGCCAGCAGTTACTCCAGGGGGAGGACAGATACGCAGTATTTT. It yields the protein CASSYSRGRTDTQYF.

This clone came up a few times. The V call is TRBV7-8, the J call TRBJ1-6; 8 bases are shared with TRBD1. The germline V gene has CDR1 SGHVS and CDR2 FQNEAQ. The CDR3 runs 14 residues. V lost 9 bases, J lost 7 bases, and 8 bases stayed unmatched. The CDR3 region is CASRTGIANSPLHF. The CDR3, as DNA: TGTGCCAGTAGGACAGGGATCGCGAATTCACCCCTCCACTTT. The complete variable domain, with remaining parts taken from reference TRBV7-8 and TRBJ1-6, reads GAGVSQSPRYKVAKRGQDVALRCDPISGHVSLFWYQQALGQGPEFLTYFQNEAQLDKSGLPSDRFFAERPEGSVSTLKIQRTQQEDSAVYLCASRTGIANSPLHFGNGTRLTVT.

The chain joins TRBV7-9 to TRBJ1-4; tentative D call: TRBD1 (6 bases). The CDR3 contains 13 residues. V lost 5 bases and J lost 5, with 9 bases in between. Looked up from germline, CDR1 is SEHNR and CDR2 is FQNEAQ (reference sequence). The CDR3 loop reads CASSGGANEKLFF. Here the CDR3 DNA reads TGTGCCAGCAGCGGGGGGGCCAATGAAAAACTGTTTTTT.

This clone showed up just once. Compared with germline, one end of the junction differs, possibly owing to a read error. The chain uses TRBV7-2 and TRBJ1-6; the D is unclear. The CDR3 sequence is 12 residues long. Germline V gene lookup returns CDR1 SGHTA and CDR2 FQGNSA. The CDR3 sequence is CASSLAFGPLHF. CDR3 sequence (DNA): TGTGCCAGCAGCCTAGCTTTCGGACCCCTCCACTTT.

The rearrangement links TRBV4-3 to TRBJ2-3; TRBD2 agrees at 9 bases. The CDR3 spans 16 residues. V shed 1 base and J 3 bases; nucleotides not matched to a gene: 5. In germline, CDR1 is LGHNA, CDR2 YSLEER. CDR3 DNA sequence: TGCGCCAGCAGCCAAGTCCCAGCGGGAGGTACAGATACGCAGTATTTT. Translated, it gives CASSQVPAGGTDTQYF.

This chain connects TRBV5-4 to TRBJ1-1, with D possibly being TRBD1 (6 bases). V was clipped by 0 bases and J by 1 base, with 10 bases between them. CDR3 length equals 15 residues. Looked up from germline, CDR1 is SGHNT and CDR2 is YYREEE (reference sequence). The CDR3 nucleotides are TGTGCCAGCAGCTTGGATGGGGGCCCGAACACTGAAGCTTTCTTT. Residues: CASSLDGGPNTEAFF.

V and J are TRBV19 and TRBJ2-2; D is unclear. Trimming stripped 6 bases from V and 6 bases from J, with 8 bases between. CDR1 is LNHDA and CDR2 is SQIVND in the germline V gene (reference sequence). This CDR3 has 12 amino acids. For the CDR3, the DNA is TGTGCCAGTAGCCGTGGCCCCGGGGAGCTGTTTTTT. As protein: CASSRGPGELFF. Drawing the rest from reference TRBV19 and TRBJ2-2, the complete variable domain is DGGITQSPKYLFRKEGQNVTLSCEQNLNHDAMYWYRQDPGQGLRLIYYSQIVNDFQKGDIAEGYSVSREKKESFPLTVTSAQKNPTAFYLCASSRGPGELFFGEGSRLTVL.

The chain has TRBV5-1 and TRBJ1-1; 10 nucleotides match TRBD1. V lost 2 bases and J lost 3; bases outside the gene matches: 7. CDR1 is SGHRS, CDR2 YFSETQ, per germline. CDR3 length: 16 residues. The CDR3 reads CASSFGTGVLDTEAFF. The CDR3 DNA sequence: TGCGCCAGCAGCTTTGGGACAGGGGTGCTCGACACTGAAGCTTTCTTT.

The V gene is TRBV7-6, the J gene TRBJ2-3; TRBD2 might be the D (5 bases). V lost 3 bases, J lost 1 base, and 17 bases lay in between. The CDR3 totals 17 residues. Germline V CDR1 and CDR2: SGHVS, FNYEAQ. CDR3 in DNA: TGTGCCAGCAGCTTCGTAAAGCTGGGGAGTGGCACAGATACGCAGTATTTT. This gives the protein CASSFVKLGSGTDTQYF.

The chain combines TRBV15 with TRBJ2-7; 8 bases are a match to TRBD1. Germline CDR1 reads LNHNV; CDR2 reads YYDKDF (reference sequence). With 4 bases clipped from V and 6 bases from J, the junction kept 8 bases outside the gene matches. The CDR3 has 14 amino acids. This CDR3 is CATSTMTGDGEQYF. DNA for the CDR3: TGTGCCACCAGCACCATGACAGGGGATGGCGAGCAGTACTTC.

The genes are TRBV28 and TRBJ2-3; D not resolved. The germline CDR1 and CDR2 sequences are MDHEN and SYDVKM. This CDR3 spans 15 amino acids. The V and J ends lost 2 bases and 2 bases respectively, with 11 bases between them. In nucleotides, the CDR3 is TGTGCCAGCAGTTTAGGAGTAGACGTCACAGATACGCAGTATTTT. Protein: CASSLGVDVTDTQYF.

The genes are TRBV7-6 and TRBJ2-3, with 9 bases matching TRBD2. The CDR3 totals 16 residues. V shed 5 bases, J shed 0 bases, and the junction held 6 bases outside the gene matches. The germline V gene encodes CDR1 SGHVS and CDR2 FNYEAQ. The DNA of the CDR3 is TGTGCCAGCAGCGTATCTAGCGGGGCGAGCACAGATACGCAGTATTTT. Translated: CASSVSSGASTDTQYF.

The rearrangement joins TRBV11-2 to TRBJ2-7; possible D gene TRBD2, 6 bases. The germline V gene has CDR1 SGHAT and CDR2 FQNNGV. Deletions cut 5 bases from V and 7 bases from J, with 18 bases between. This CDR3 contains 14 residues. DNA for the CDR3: TGTGCCAGCAGCCCAACGCGAGTTAGCGGAGAGCAGTACTTC. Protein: CASSPTRVSGEQYF.

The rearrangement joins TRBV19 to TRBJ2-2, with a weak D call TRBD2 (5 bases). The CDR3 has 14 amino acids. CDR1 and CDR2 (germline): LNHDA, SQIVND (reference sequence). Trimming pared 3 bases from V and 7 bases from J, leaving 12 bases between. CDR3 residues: CASSIVVRDGELFF. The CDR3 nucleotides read TGTGCCAGTAGTATCGTGGTCCGGGACGGGGAGCTGTTTTTT. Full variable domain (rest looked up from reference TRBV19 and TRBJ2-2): DGGITQSPKYLFRKEGQNVTLSCEQNLNHDAMYWYRQDPGQGLRLIYYSQIVNDFQKGDIAEGYSVSREKKESFPLTVTSAQKNPTAFYLCASSIVVRDGELFFGEGSRLTVL.

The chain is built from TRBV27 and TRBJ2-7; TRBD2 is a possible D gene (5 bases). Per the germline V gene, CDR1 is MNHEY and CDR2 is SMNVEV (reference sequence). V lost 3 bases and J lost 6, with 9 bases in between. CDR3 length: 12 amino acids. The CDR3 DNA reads TGTGCCAGCAGTTTTTGGGCGGGCGAGCAGTACTTC. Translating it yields CASSFWAGEQYF.